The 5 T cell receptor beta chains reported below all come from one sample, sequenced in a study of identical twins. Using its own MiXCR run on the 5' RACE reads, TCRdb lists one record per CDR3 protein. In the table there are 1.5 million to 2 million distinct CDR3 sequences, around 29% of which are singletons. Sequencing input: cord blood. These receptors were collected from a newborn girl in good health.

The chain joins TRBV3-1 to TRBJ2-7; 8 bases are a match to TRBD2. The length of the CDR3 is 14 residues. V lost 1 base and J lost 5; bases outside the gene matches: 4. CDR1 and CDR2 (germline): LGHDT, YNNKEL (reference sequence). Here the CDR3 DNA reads TGTGCCAGCAGCCAAGGACTAGCGAACGACGAGCAGTACTTC. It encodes CASSQGLANDEQYF.

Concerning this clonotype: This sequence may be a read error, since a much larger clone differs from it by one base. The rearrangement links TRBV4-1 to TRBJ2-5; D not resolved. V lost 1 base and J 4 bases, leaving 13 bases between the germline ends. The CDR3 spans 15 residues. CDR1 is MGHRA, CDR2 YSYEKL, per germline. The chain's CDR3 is CASSQGGLYRETQYF. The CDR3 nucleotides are TGCGCCAGCAGCCAAGGTGGCTTGTACCGAGAGACCCAGTACTTC.

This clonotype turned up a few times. Here the CDR3 reads CASGLGDYYEQYF. CDR3 nucleotides: TGTGCCAGCGGACTAGGGGACTACTACGAGCAGTACTTC. The chain joins TRBV28 to TRBJ2-7, with 7 bases identical to TRBD2. V was pared by 8 bases and J by 3 bases, with 7 bases of the junction left unmatched. The CDR3 sequence is 13 residues long. Germline loops: CDR1 MDHEN, CDR2 SYDVKM.

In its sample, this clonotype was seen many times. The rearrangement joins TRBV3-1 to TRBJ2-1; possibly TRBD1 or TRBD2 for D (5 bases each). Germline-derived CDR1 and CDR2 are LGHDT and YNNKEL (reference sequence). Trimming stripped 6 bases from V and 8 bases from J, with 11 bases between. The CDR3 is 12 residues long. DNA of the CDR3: TGTGCCAGCAGGGGGGAGCAAGATGAGCAGTTCTTC. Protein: CASRGEQDEQFF.

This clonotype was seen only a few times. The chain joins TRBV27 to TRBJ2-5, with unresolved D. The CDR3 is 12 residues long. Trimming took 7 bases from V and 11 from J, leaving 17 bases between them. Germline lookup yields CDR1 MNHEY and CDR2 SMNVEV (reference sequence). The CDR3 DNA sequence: TGTGCCAGCAACCCTCCCGGCAATGAGCAGTACTTC. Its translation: CASNPPGNEQYF.